This T cell receptor (beta chain) was identified in a study of shared clonotypes between healthy human individuals. Study conclusions and caveats: Shared clonotypes: 4.5% to 6% naive CD4, around 3.5% naive CD8, 2.3% memory CD4, approximately 0.37% memory CD8.

Generated by immunoSEQ multiplex PCR, the TCRdb table keeps only in-frame clones and is missing some. The top ten clones hold 0.11% to 0.15% of a sample with millions of clones, more than 80% of them seen once. This clone was seen only a few times. Its antigen is as yet unknown. The CD4+ fraction was divided into a CD45RA+ naive subset and a CD45RA-negative memory subset. Sequenced: naive CD4+ T cells sorted from blood. Subset specified: CD45RA+ positively selected. This receptor was obtained from a man aged 18 to 29 in good health.

The CDR3 loop is CASGTQGNGSPLHF. The CDR3 nucleotides read TGTGCCAGCGGTACACAGGGGAACGGCTCACCCCTCCACTTT. The chain joins TRBV6-5 to TRBJ1-6; 7 bases agree with TRBD1. Germline lookup yields CDR1 MNHEY and CDR2 SVGAGI. Trimming took 8 bases from V and 10 from J; bases not matched to a gene: 11. This CDR3 has 14 residues.